This T cell receptor (beta chain) is drawn from a study of CD8 T cells in Susac syndrome. Patients with Susac syndrome met diagnostic criteria that were recently defined for definite or probable disease. Bulk CD8+ and CD4+ cells came from magnetic negative isolation; CD8+ TEMRA by FACS. With random hexamers, about 0.45 to 1 ug RNA was reverse transcribed. The amplification used immunoSEQ multiplex PCR on TCR beta CDR3; it spanned 54 Vbeta and 13 Jbeta. TCRdb independently ran MiXCR on the immunoSEQ multiplex PCR reads; one entry per CDR3 protein. The data contain roughly 250,000 distinct CDR3 sequences, 90% to 96% of them seen just once; the ten biggest clones take up under 0.12%. A single count supports this clonotype. Its antigen is unidentified. This CDR3 comprises 17 residues. V lost 0 bases and J 2 bases, leaving 11 bases between the germline ends. Germline lookup yields CDR1 SGHDN and CDR2 FVKESK.

Study results and caveats: CD4+ T cell repertoires in Susac syndrome lacked clonal expansion.

The chain is built from TRBV14 and TRBJ2-6, with a tentative D call TRBD1 (5 bases). Sequencing was performed on CD4+ T cells from PBMCs. The source of this sequence is a human donor with Susac syndrome. CDR3 sequence (DNA): TGTGCCAGCAGCCAAGACTTTAGGACAACTGGGGCCAACGTCCTGACTTTC. Translating it yields CASSQDFRTTGANVLTF.